The following is a T cell receptor beta chain sequence with its context. Its antigen is not known. This sample stems from a study of cytomegalovirus exposure and HLA in healthy donors. Regarding the study as a whole: Later work showed greater clonal expansion in HLA-associated TCR beta chains than in equally common others.

PCR employed 60 Vbeta and 13 Jbeta primers. This table comes from immunoSEQ multiplex PCR, and its TCRdb copy is limited to in-frame clones, with some not included. The table has about 57,000 clones, about four fifths seen once. V was shortened by 4 bases and J by 5 bases, with 11 bases between the two germline ends. This CDR3 spans 13 amino acids. The germline V gene has CDR1 MNHNY and CDR2 SVGAGI (reference sequence). The TCR sequence derives from a man in his thirties or forties in good health and CMV-seropositive. The sequenced material came from PBMCs. The chain is built from TRBV6-6 and TRBJ1-2; D possibly corresponds to TRBD1 (6 bases). The CDR3 spells CASSLGQTYGYTF. As DNA, the CDR3 is TGTGCCAGCAGTTTGGGACAAACGTATGGCTACACCTTC.